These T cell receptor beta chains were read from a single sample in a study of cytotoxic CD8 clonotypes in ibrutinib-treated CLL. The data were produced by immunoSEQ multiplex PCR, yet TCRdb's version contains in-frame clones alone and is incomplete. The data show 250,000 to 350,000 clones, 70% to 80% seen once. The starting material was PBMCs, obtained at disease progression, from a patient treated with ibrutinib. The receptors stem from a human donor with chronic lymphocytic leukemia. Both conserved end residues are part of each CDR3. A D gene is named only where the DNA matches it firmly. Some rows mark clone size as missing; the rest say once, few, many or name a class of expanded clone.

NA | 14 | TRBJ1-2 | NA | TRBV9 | CASSVGSPSGGYTF | TGTGCCAGCAGCGTGGGCTCCCCGTCCGGCGGCTACACCTTC
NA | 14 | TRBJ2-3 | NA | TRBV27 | CASSLSWAADTQYF | TGTGCCAGCAGTTTATCCTGGGCCGCAGATACGCAGTATTTT
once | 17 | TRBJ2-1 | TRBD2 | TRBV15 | CATRPRGRGASYNEQFF | TGTGCCACCAGGCCGCGGGGGAGGGGCGCGTCCTACAATGAGCAGTTCTTC
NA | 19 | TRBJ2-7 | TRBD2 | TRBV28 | CASSLDTGTSGSRGYEQYF | TGTGCCAGCAGTCTCGATACCGGGACTAGCGGGAGCCGGGGCTACGAGCAGTACTTC
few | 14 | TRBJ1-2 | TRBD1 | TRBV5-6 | CASSRKTGIYGYTF | TGTGCCAGCAGCAGGAAGACAGGGATATATGGCTACACCTTC
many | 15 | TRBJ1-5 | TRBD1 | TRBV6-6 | CASSRQGGGNQPQHF | TGTGCCAGCAGTCGTCAGGGGGGCGGCAATCAGCCCCAGCATTTT
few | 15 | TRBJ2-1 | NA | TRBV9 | CASSGPLARAYEQFF | TGTGCCAGCAGCGGGCCCCTAGCCAGGGCCTATGAGCAGTTCTTC
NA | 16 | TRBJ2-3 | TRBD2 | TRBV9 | CASSYGTSGGTDTQYF | TGTGCCAGCAGCTACGGGACTAGCGGGGGGACAGATACGCAGTATTTT
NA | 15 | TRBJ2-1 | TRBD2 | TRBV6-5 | CASTLRTSGNNEQFF | TGTGCCAGCACTTTAAGGACTAGCGGGAACAATGAGCAGTTCTTC
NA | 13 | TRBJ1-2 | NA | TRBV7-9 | CASSPITQGGYTF | TGTGCCAGCAGCCCTATTACCCAGGGGGGCTACACCTTC
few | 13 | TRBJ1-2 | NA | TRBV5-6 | CASSSTVGYGYTF | TGTGCCAGCAGCTCGACAGTGGGCTATGGCTACACCTTC
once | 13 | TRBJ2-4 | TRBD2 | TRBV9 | CASRGEGKNIQYF | TGTGCCAGCAGAGGGGAGGGCAAAAACATTCAGTACTTC